The 17 T cell receptor beta chains presented below share a single source sample, sequenced in a study of cytomegalovirus exposure and HLA in healthy donors. Data came from immunoSEQ multiplex PCR; TCRdb stores just in-frame clones and leaves some out. The sample records about 160,000 clones, about 90% being singletons. Sequenced material: PBMCs. All receptors come from a young woman in good health and CMV-seronegative.

J is TRBJ2-7 and V is TRBV7-2, with 8 positions matching TRBD2. CDR3 length equals 16 residues. Per germline, CDR1 SGHTA and CDR2 FQGNSA. Trimming cost V 7 bases and J 0 bases; bases outside gene matches: 11. The CDR3 reads CASTPELAASSYEQYF. CDR3 nucleotides: TGTGCCAGCACCCCGGAACTAGCGGCAAGCTCCTACGAGCAGTACTTC.

The V call is TRBV5-6, the J call TRBJ1-2; D unresolved. In germline, CDR1 is SGHDT, CDR2 YYEEEE. The CDR3 has 14 amino acids. The V end was cut by 3 bases, the J end by 8 bases, with 17 bases between. The CDR3 sequence: CASSSLGGVLGYTF. The CDR3 DNA sequence: TGTGCCAGCAGCTCCCTTGGCGGGGTTTTGGGCTACACCTTC.

The V call is TRBV6-5, the J call TRBJ1-4; tentatively, D is TRBD1 (5 bases). Germline loops: CDR1 MNHEY, CDR2 SVGAGI. The CDR3 covers 15 residues. Trimming removed 7 bases from V and 0 bases from J, with 12 bases in between. The CDR3: CASTYSGATNEKLFF. For the CDR3, the DNA is TGTGCCAGCACTTATTCGGGGGCAACTAATGAAAAACTGTTTTTT.

V usage is TRBV5-6 and J usage is TRBJ2-6; D gene uncertain. V lost 0 bases to trimming and J lost 0 bases, with 13 bases between them. Germline V gene lookup returns CDR1 SGHDT and CDR2 YYEEEE. There are 18 residues in the CDR3. The CDR3 DNA is TGTGCCAGCAGCTTGGATCGCGGCGGCTACTCTGGGGCCAACGTCCTGACTTTC. Encoded protein: CASSLDRGGYSGANVLTF.

V usage is TRBV11-2 and J usage is TRBJ2-1; possible D gene TRBD1, 6 bases. With 0 bases removed from V and 2 bases from J, the gap between germline ends came to 14 bases. Germline V gene data show CDR1 as SGHAT and CDR2 as FQNNGV. The CDR3 is 17 amino acids. The CDR3 DNA follows: TGTGCCAGCAGCTTAGATCCGGGTGCAGGGGCCTACAATGAGCAGTTCTTC. Encoded protein: CASSLDPGAGAYNEQFF.

J is TRBJ2-7 and V is TRBV6-5, with 10 bases identical to TRBD1. Germline V gene sequence: CDR1 MNHEY, CDR2 SVGAGI. V dropped 2 bases and J dropped 3; count of bases not matched to a gene: 4. CDR3 size: 15 residues. The CDR3 loop reads CASSYRDRGIYEQYF. The DNA of the CDR3 is TGTGCCAGCAGTTACCGGGACAGGGGTATCTACGAGCAGTACTTC.

V is TRBV6-1 and J is TRBJ2-2, with D perhaps matching TRBD1 (5 bases). CDR1 is MNHNS and CDR2 is SASEGT in the germline V gene. The V and J ends lost 3 bases and 1 base respectively, with 12 bases between them. CDR3 length: 16 amino acids. The CDR3 loop reads CASSETTARNTGELFF. The CDR3 DNA reads TGTGCCAGCAGTGAGACGACAGCGCGGAACACCGGGGAGCTGTTTTTT.

The V and J genes are TRBV7-9 and TRBJ2-7; D unresolved. This CDR3 has 14 amino acids. CDR1 is SEHNR and CDR2 is FQNEAQ in the germline V gene (reference sequence). Trimming took 5 bases from V and 1 from J, leaving 12 bases between them. CDR3 nucleotide sequence: TGTGCCAGCAGCGGAGAGGACGGTTCCTACGAGCAGTACTTC. This encodes CASSGEDGSYEQYF. Filled out from reference TRBV7-9 and TRBJ2-7, the complete variable domain reads DTGVSQNPRHKITKRGQNVTFRCDPISEHNRLYWYRQTLGQGPEFLTYFQNEAQLEKSRLLSDRFSAERPKGSFSTLEIQRTEQGDSAMYLCASSGEDGSYEQYFGPGTRLTVT.

The chain is built from TRBV7-2 and TRBJ2-7; 9 nucleotides match TRBD2. V shed 4 bases and J 0 bases; nucleotides not matched to a gene: 4. Germline CDR1 SGHTA, CDR2 FQGNSA. The CDR3 has 15 amino acids. CDR3 in amino acids: CASSSPGLASYEQYF. The CDR3 nucleotides read TGTGCCAGCAGCTCGCCGGGACTAGCCTCCTACGAGCAGTACTTC.

The chain links TRBV29-1 to TRBJ2-4, with 7 bases identical to TRBD2. The V segment lost 7 bases and the J segment 3 bases; nucleotides outside the gene matches: 15. The CDR3 runs to 16 residues. The germline CDR1 and CDR2 sequences are SQVTM and ANQGSEA. CDR3 DNA sequence: TGCAGCGCGGGACTTGCTAGCGGCTCATACAAAAACATTCAGTACTTC. It codes for CSAGLASGSYKNIQYF.

This clone was recorded only once. The J gene is TRBJ2-7, the V gene TRBV9, with TRBD1 identical over 12 bases. Losses at the gene ends were 0 bases for V and 6 bases for J; bases not matched to a gene: 1. The CDR3 length is 14 residues. CDR1 is SGDLS and CDR2 is YYNGEE in the germline V gene. The DNA for the CDR3 is TGTGCCAGCAGCGTAGTGGGACAGGGGGCCGAGCAGTACTTC. Protein product: CASSVVGQGAEQYF.

This chain links TRBV2 with TRBJ2-7; D is unresolved. V lost 4 bases to trimming and J lost 5 bases, with 6 bases between them. The CDR3 is 11 amino acids. Germline CDR1 SNHLY, CDR2 FYNNEI. The CDR3 region is CASSVEHEQYF. CDR3 DNA sequence: TGTGCCAGCAGTGTTGAGCACGAGCAGTACTTC.

This rearrangement joins TRBV19 to TRBJ2-6, with D uncertain. Trimming cost V 4 bases and J 2 bases, with 3 bases left between them. This CDR3 has 13 amino acids. CDR1 and CDR2 from the germline V gene are LNHDA and SQIVND (reference sequence). CDR3 sequence reads: CASSTTGANVLTF. DNA of the CDR3: TGTGCCAGTAGTACGACTGGGGCCAACGTCCTGACTTTC.

Written as DNA, the CDR3 is TGCAGCGTTGAAAAACAGAATAGCAATCAGCCCCAGCATTTT. This gives the protein CSVEKQNSNQPQHF. This chain uses TRBV29-1 with TRBJ1-5; D not certain. Germline-derived CDR1 and CDR2 are SQVTM and ANQGSEA. V was trimmed by 2 bases and J by 0 bases, leaving 8 bases between them. This CDR3 is built from 14 residues.

The chain has TRBV7-9 and TRBJ1-1; no definite D call. With 0 bases removed from V and 3 bases from J, the gap between germline ends came to 11 bases. Germline assignment: CDR1 SEHNR and CDR2 FQNEAQ (reference sequence). CDR3 length: 15 amino acids. CDR3 in amino acids: CASSLAVGRDTEAFF. The CDR3 nucleotides read TGTGCCAGCAGCTTAGCGGTAGGGCGAGACACTGAAGCTTTCTTT.

The chain recombines TRBV7-9 with TRBJ2-5; D is undetermined. The ends were cut back, 3 bases at V and 4 bases at J, with 12 bases in the middle. The CDR3 is 14 residues long. Germline V lookup: CDR1 SEHNR, CDR2 FQNEAQ (reference sequence). This CDR3 reads CASSFLDKRETQYF. As DNA, the CDR3 is TGTGCCAGCAGCTTTCTGGATAAAAGAGAGACCCAGTACTTC.

The J gene is TRBJ2-2, the V gene TRBV2, with D possibly matching TRBD2 (5 bases). CDR1 is SNHLY and CDR2 is FYNNEI in the germline V gene. V lost 4 bases and J 5 bases, leaving 14 bases between the germline ends. The CDR3 length is 15 residues. CDR3 residues: CASSARRRGTGELFF. The CDR3 nucleotides read TGTGCCAGCAGTGCCCGGAGGCGCGGAACCGGGGAGCTGTTTTTT. The full variable domain, completed using reference TRBV2 and TRBJ2-2, is EPEVTQTPSHQVTQMGQEVILRCVPISNHLYFYWYRQILGQKVEFLVSFYNNEISEKSEIFDDQFSVERPDGSNFTLKIRSTKLEDSAMYFCASSARRRGTGELFFGEGSRLTVL.